This TCR beta chain appears in the sequencing data of a study of blood T cell repertoires in COVID-19. About the study: The origin of the acute and convalescent COVID-19 samples was the United States, Italy and Spain. Nucleic acid was either cDNA or gDNA, and it came from T cells, B-cell-depleted T cells, or PBMCs.

Study processing details: The assay estimated nucleated cells by amplifying reference gene primers. Assay used: immunoSEQ multiplex PCR; TCRdb lists only in-frame clones, some missing. V and J calls plus clone size are reproduced from that table; the DNA served to infer D and trimming. Among some 100,000 clones listed, more than 75% were seen once. The sample taken for sequencing was peripheral blood. This TCR derives from a man over 45 with active or convalescent COVID-19.

The CDR3 DNA reads TGTGCCAGCAGCTCCGGGACAGTGGCTTATCAGCCCCAGCATTTT. Translated: CASSSGTVAYQPQHF. The rearrangement joins TRBV5-6 to TRBJ1-5; 7 bases map to TRBD1. Germline values: CDR1 SGHDT, CDR2 YYEEEE. The CDR3 is 15 amino acids. V dropped 3 bases and J dropped 5; count of bases not matched to a gene: 8.